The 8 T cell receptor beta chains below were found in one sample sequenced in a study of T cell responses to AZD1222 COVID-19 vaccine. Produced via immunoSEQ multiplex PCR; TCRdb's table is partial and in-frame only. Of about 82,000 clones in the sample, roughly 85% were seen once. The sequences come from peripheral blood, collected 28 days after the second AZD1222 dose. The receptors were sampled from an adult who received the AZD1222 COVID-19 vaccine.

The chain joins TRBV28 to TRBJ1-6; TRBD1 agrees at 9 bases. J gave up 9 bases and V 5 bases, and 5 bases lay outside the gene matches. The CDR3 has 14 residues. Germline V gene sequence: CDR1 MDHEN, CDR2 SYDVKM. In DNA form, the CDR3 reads TGTGCCAGCAGTCCGGGACAGGGAACTTCACCCCTCCACTTT. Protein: CASSPGQGTSPLHF.

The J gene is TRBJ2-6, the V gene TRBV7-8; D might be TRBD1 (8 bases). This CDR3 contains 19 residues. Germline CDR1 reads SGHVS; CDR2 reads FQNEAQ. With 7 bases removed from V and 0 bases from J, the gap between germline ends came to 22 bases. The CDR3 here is CASTLWSGTGASGANVLTF. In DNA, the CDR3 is TGTGCCAGCACCCTTTGGAGCGGGACAGGTGCCTCTGGGGCCAACGTCCTGACTTTC. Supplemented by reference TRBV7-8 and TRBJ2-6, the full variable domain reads GAGVSQSPRYKVAKRGQDVALRCDPISGHVSLFWYQQALGQGPEFLTYFQNEAQLDKSGLPSDRFFAERPEGSVSTLKIQRTQQEDSAVYLCASTLWSGTGASGANVLTFGAGSRLTVL.

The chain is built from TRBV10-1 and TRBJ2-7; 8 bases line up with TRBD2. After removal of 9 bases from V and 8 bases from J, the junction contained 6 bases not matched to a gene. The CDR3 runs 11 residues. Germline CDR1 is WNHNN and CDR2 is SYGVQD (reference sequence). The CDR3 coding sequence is TGCGCCAGTTACCAGCGGGGGCAGCAGTACTTC. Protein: CASYQRGQQYF.

The CDR3 nucleotides are TGTGCCAGCAGTTTACGGGAGCGACAGGGGACCTTCTACGAGCAGTACTTC. Translated: CASSLRERQGTFYEQYF. This chain links TRBV27 with TRBJ2-7, with 8 bases fitting TRBD1. Germline CDR1 and CDR2: MNHEY and SMNVEV (reference sequence). V was clipped by 2 bases and J by 3 bases; unmatched bases: 12. The CDR3 extends over 17 amino acids.

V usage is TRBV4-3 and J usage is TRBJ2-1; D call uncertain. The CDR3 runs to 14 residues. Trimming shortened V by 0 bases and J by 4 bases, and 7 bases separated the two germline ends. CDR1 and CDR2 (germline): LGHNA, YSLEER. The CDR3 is CASSQEPSYNEQFF. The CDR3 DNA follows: TGCGCCAGCAGCCAAGAGCCTTCTTACAATGAGCAGTTCTTC.

The CDR3: CASSPRTNEKLFF. In DNA, the CDR3 is TGTGCCAGCAGTCCCAGAACTAATGAAAAACTGTTTTTT. J is TRBJ1-4 and V is TRBV27; D call uncertain. Trimming stripped 5 bases from V and 1 base from J, with 5 bases between. Per germline, CDR1 MNHEY and CDR2 SMNVEV (reference sequence). The CDR3 consists of 13 residues.

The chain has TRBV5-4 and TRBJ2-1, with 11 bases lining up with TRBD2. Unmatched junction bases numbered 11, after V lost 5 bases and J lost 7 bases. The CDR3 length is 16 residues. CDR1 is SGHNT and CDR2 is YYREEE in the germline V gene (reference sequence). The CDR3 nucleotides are TGTGCCAGCAGAGGGCTAGCGGGGGGCCGAGGAAATGAGCAGTTCTTC. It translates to CASRGLAGGRGNEQFF. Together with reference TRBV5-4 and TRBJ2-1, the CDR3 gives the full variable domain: ETGVTQSPTHLIKTRGQQVTLRCSSQSGHNTVSWYQQALGQGPQFIFQYYREEENGRGNFPPRFSGLQFPNYSSELNVNALELDDSALYLCASRGLAGGRGNEQFFGPGTRLTVL.

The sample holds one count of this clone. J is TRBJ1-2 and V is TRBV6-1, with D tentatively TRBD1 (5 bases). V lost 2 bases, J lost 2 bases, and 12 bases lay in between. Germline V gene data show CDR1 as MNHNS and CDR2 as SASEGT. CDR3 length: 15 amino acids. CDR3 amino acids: CASSETLGANYGYTF. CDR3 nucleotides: TGTGCCAGCAGTGAAACCCTAGGGGCGAACTATGGCTACACCTTC.